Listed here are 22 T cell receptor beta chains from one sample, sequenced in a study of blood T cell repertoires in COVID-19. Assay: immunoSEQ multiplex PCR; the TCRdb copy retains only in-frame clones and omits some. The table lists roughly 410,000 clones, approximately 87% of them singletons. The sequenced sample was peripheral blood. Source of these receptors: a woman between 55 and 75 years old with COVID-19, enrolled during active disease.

CDR3 residues: CASSPWVGSGAQETQYF. DNA of the CDR3: TGTGCCAGCAGCCCCTGGGTGGGTAGCGGGGCCCAAGAGACCCAGTACTTC. The gene calls are TRBV7-8 and TRBJ2-5, with 8 bases that match TRBD2. V dropped 5 bases and J dropped 1; count of bases not matched to a gene: 12. Germline values: CDR1 SGHVS, CDR2 FQNEAQ. The CDR3 spans 17 residues.

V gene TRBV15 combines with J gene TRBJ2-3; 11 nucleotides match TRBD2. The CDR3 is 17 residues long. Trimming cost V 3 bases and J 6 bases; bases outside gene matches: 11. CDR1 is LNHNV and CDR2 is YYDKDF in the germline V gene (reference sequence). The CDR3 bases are TGTGCCACCAGCAGGGTCCTAGCGGGGGGACCCATGGATACGCAGTATTTT. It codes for CATSRVLAGGPMDTQYF.

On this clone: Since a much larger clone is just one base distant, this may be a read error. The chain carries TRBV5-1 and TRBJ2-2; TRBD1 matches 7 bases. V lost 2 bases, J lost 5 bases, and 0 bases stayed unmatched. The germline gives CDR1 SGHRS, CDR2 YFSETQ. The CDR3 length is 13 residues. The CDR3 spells CASSLQGTGELFF. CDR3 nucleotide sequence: TGCGCCAGCAGCTTACAGGGGACCGGGGAGCTGTTTTTT. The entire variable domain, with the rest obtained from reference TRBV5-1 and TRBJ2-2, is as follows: KAGVTQTPRYLIKTRGQQVTLSCSPISGHRSVSWYQQTPGQGLQFLFEYFSETQRNKGNFPGRFSGRQFSNSRSEMNVSTLELGDSALYLCASSLQGTGELFFGEGSRLTVL.

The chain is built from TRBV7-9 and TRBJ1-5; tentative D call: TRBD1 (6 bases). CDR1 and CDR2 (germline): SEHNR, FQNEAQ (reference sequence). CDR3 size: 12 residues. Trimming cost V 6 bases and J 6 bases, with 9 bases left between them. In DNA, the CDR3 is TGTGCCAGCAGTTTGACAGGTCAGCCCCAGCATTTT. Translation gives CASSLTGQPQHF. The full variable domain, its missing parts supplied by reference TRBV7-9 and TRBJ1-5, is DTGVSQNPRHKITKRGQNVTFRCDPISEHNRLYWYRQTLGQGPEFLTYFQNEAQLEKSRLLSDRFSAERPKGSFSTLEIQRTEQGDSAMYLCASSLTGQPQHFGDGTRLSIL.

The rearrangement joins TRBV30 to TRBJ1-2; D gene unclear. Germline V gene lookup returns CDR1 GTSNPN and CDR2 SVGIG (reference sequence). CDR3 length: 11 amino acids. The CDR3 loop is CAARTAGGYTF. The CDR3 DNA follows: TGTGCTGCTCGAACGGCGGGAGGCTACACCTTC.

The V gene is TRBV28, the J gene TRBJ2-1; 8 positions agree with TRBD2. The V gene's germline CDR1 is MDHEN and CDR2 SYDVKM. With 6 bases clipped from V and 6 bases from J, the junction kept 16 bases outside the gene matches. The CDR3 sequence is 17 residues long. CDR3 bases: TGTGCCAGCAGACCCCAGCCGGGGCTAGCGGGCGGCAATGAGCAGTTCTTC. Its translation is CASRPQPGLAGGNEQFF.

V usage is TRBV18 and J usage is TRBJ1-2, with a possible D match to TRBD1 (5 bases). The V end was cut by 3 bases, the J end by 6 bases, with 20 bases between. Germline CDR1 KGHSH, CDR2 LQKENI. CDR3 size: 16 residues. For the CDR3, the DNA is TGTGCCAGCTCACCGAAACTAACTGGGGCTTTGGATGGCTACACCTTC. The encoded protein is CASSPKLTGALDGYTF.

The CDR3 nucleotides are TGTGCCAGCAGTGAAGCGGGGTACAGGGGAGTAGGGAATGGCTACACCTTC. Residues: CASSEAGYRGVGNGYTF. The chain joins TRBV6-1 to TRBJ1-2; TRBD1 aligns across 7 bases. The CDR3 runs 17 residues. Germline loops: CDR1 MNHNS, CDR2 SASEGT. The junction had 13 bases not matched to a gene; V was cut back by 0 bases and J by 6 bases.

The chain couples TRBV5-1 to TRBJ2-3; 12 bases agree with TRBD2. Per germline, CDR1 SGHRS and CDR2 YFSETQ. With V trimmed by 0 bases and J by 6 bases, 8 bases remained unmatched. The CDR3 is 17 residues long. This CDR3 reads CASSLASLAGGSDTQYF. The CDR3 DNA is TGCGCCAGCAGCTTGGCCTCTCTAGCGGGGGGGTCGGATACGCAGTATTTT.

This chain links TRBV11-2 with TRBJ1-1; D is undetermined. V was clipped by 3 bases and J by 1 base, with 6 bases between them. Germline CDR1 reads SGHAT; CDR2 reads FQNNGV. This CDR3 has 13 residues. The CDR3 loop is CASSLQANTEAFF. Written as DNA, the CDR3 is TGTGCCAGCAGCTTGCAGGCGAACACTGAAGCTTTCTTT.

CDR3: CASTPRWAGGRTDTQYF. CDR3 bases: TGTGCCAGTACTCCAAGGTGGGCGGGGGGACGCACAGATACGCAGTATTTT. The V and J genes are TRBV19 and TRBJ2-3, with 8 bases aligning to TRBD2. Germline V CDR1 and CDR2: LNHDA, SQIVND (reference sequence). V lost 7 bases and J lost 1; bases outside the gene matches: 13. The CDR3 has 17 residues. The variable domain in full, with the rest retrieved from reference TRBV19 and TRBJ2-3, is DGGITQSPKYLFRKEGQNVTLSCEQNLNHDAMYWYRQDPGQGLRLIYYSQIVNDFQKGDIAEGYSVSREKKESFPLTVTSAQKNPTAFYLCASTPRWAGGRTDTQYFGPGTRLTVL.

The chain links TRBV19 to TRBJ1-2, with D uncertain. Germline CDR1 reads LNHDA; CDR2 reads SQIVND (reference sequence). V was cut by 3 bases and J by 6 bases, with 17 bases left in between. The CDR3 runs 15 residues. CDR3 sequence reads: CASSMVPGSPDGYTF. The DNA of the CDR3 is TGTGCCAGTAGTATGGTCCCGGGATCGCCGGATGGCTACACCTTC.

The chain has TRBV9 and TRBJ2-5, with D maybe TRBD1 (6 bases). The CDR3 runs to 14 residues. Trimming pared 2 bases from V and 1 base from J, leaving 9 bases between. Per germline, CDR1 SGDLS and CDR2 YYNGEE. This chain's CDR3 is CASSVAGAQETQYF. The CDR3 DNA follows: TGTGCCAGCAGCGTTGCAGGGGCCCAAGAGACCCAGTACTTC.

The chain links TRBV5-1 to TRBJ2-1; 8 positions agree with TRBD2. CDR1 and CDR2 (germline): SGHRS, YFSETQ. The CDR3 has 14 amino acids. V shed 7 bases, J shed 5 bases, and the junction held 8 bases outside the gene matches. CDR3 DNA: TGCGCCAGCGCGAGACTAGCGAGCGACAATGAGCAGTTCTTC. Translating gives CASARLASDNEQFF.

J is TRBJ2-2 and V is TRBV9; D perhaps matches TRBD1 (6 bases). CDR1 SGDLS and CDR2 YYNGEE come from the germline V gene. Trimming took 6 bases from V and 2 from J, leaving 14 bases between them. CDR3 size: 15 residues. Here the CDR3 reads CASNTRGGNTGELFF. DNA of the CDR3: TGTGCCAGCAACACTCGAGGGGGTAACACCGGGGAGCTGTTTTTT.

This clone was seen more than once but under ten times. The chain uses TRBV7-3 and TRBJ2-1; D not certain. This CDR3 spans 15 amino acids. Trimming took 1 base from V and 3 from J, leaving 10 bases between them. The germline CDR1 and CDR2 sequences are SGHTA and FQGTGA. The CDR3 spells CASSLSRSVYNEQFF. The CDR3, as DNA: TGTGCCAGCAGCTTAAGTCGTTCGGTCTACAATGAGCAGTTCTTC.

CDR3 sequence: CASNLDRSTDTQYF. The CDR3 DNA follows: TGTGCCAGCAACCTTGACAGGAGCACAGATACGCAGTATTTT. This chain links TRBV9 with TRBJ2-3; D perhaps matches TRBD1 (6 bases). With 6 bases removed from V and 0 bases from J, the gap between germline ends came to 11 bases. In germline, CDR1 is SGDLS, CDR2 YYNGEE. The CDR3 extends over 14 amino acids.

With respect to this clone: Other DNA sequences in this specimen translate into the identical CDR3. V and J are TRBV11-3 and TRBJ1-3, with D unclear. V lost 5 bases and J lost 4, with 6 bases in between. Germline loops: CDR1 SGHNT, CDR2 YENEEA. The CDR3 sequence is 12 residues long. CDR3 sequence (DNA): TGTGCCAGCAGCCTTACAGGAAACACCATATATTTT. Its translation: CASSLTGNTIYF.

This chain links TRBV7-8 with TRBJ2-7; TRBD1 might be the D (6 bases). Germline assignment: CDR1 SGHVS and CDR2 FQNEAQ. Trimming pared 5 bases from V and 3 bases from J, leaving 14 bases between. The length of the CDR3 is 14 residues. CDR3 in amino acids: CASSARTAIYEQYF. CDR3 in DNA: TGTGCCAGCAGCGCCCGGACAGCAATCTACGAGCAGTACTTC. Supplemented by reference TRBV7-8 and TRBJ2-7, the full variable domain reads GAGVSQSPRYKVAKRGQDVALRCDPISGHVSLFWYQQALGQGPEFLTYFQNEAQLDKSGLPSDRFFAERPEGSVSTLKIQRTQQEDSAVYLCASSARTAIYEQYFGPGTRLTVT.

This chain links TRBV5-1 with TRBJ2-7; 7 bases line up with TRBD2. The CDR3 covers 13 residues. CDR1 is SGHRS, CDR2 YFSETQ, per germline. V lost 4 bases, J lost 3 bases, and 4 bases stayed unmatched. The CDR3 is CASSRGDGYEQYF. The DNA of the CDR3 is TGCGCCAGCAGCCGGGGGGACGGCTACGAGCAGTACTTC.

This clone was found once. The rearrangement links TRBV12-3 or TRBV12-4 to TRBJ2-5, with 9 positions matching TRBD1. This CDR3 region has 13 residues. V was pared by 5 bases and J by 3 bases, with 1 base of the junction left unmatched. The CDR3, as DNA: TGTGCCAGCAGTCGACAGGGGGAAGAGACCCAGTACTTC. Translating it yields CASSRQGEETQYF.

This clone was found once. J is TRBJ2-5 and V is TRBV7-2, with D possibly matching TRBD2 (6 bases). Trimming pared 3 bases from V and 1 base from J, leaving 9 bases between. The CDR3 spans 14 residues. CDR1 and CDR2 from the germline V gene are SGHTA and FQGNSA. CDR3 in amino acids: CASSFGTAQETQYF. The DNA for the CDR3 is TGTGCCAGCAGCTTCGGGACTGCCCAAGAGACCCAGTACTTC. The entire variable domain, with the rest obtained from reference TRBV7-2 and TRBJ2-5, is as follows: GAGVSQSPSNKVTEKGKDVELRCDPISGHTALYWYRQSLGQGLEFLIYFQGNSAPDKSGLPSDRFSAERTGGSVSTLTIQRTQQEDSAVYLCASSFGTAQETQYFGPGTRLLVL.